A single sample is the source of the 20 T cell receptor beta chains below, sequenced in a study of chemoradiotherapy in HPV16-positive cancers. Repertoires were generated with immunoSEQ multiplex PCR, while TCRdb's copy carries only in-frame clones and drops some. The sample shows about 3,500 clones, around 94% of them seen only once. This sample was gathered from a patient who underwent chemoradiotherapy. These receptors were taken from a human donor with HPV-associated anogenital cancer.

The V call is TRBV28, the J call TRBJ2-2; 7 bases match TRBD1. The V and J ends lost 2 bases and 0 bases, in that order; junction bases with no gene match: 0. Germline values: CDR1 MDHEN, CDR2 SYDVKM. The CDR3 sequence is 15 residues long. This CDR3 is CASSLQGANTGELFF. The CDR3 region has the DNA TGTGCCAGCAGTTTACAGGGGGCGAACACCGGGGAGCTGTTTTTT.

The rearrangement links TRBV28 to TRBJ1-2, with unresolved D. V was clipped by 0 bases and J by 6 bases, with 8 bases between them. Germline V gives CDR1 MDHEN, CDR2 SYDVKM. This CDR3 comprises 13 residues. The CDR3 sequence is CASSLCDGDGYTF. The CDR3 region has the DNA TGTGCCAGCAGTTTATGCGACGGGGATGGCTACACCTTC.

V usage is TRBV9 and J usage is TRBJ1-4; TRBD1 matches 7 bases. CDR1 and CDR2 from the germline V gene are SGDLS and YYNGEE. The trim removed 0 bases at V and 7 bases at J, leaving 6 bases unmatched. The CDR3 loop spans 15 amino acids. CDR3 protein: CASSVEGALGEKLFF. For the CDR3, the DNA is TGTGCCAGCAGCGTAGAGGGGGCCCTTGGTGAAAAACTGTTTTTT. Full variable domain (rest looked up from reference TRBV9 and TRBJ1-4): DSGVTQTPKHLITATGQRVTLRCSPRSGDLSVYWYQQSLDQGLQFLIQYYNGEERAKGNILERFSAQQFPDLHSELNLSSLELGDSALYFCASSVEGALGEKLFFGSGTQLSVL.

The CDR3 here is CAWKGVGNTIYF. CDR3 DNA: TGTGCCTGGAAGGGGGTTGGAAACACCATATATTTT. The chain employs TRBV30 and TRBJ1-3; TRBD1 is a possible D gene (6 bases). This CDR3 comprises 12 residues. Trimming pared 4 bases from V and 3 bases from J, leaving 7 bases between. Germline-derived CDR1 and CDR2 are GTSNPN and SVGIG (reference sequence).

The CDR3 loop is CASSRGDNQPQHF. CDR3 sequence (DNA): TGTGCCAGCTCAAGGGGCGACAATCAGCCCCAGCATTTT. V and J are TRBV18 and TRBJ1-5; D might be TRBD1 (5 bases). The CDR3 is 13 residues long. Trimming stripped 5 bases from V and 3 bases from J, with 8 bases between. Germline V gene lookup returns CDR1 KGHSH and CDR2 LQKENI.

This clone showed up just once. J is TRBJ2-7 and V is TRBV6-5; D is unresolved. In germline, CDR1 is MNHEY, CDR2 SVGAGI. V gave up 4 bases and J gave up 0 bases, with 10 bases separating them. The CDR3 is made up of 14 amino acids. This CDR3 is CASSFIVGSYEQYF. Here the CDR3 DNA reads TGTGCCAGCAGTTTTATCGTGGGCTCCTACGAGCAGTACTTC.

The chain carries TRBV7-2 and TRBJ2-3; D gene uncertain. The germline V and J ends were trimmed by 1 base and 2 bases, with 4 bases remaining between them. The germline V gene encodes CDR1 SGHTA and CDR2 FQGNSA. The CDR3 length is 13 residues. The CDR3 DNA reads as TGTGCCAGCAGCTTAGAAAACACAGATACGCAGTATTTT. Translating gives CASSLENTDTQYF.

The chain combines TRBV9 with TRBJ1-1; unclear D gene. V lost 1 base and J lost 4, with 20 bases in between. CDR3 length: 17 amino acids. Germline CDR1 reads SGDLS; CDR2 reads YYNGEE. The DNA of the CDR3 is TGTGCCAGCAGCGTAACCCCCGTGGCAGCGGGTGGCACTGAAGCTTTCTTT. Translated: CASSVTPVAAGGTEAFF. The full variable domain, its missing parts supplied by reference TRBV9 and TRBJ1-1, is DSGVTQTPKHLITATGQRVTLRCSPRSGDLSVYWYQQSLDQGLQFLIQYYNGEERAKGNILERFSAQQFPDLHSELNLSSLELGDSALYFCASSVTPVAAGGTEAFFGQGTRLTVV.

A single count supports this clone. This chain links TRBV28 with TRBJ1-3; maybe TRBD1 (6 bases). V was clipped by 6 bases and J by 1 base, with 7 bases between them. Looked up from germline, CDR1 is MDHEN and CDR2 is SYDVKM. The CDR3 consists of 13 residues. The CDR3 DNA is TGTGCCAGCAGGGGGGCATCTGGAAACACCATATATTTT. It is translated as CASRGASGNTIYF.

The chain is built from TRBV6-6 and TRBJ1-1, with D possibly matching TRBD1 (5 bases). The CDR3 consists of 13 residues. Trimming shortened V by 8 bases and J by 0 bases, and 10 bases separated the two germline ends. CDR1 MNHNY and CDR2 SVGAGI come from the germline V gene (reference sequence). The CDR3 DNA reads TGTGCCAGCTCCCTGGGACTGAACACTGAAGCTTTCTTT. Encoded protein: CASSLGLNTEAFF.

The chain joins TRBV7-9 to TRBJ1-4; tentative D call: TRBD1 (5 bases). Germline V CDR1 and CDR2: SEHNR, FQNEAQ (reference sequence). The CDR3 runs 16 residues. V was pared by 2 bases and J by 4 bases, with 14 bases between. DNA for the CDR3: TGTGCCAGCAGCTTAACCGCCGGGGCGGGTAATGAAAAACTGTTTTTT. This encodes CASSLTAGAGNEKLFF.

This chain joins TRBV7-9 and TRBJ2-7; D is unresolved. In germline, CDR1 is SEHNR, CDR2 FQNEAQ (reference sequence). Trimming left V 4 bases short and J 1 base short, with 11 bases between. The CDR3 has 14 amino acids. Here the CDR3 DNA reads TGTGCCAGCAGCTCCTCCACGTCTTCCTACGAGCAGTACTTC. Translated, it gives CASSSSTSSYEQYF. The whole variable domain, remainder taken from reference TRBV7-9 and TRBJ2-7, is DTGVSQNPRHKITKRGQNVTFRCDPISEHNRLYWYRQTLGQGPEFLTYFQNEAQLEKSRLLSDRFSAERPKGSFSTLEIQRTEQGDSAMYLCASSSSTSSYEQYFGPGTRLTVT.

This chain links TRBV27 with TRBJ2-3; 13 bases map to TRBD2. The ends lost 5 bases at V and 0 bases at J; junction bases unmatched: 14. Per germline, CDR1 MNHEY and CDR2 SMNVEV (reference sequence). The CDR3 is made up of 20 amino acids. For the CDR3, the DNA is TGTGCCAGCAGTATTGGACTAGCGGGGGCTGGCCTACCTAGCACAGATACGCAGTATTTT. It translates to CASSIGLAGAGLPSTDTQYF.

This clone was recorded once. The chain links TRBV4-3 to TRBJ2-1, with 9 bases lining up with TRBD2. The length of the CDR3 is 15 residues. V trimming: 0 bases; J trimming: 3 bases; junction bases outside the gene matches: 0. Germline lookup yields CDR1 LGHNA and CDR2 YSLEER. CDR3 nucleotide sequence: TGCGCCAGCAGCCAAGAACTAGCGGGCTACAATGAGCAGTTCTTC. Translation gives CASSQELAGYNEQFF.

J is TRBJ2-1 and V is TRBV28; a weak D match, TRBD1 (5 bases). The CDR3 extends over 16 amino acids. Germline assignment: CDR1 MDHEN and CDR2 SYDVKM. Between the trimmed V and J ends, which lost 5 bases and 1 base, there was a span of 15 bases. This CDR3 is CASSSIQGGSYNEQFF. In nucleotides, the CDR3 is TGTGCCAGCAGTAGTATCCAGGGTGGGTCCTACAATGAGCAGTTCTTC.

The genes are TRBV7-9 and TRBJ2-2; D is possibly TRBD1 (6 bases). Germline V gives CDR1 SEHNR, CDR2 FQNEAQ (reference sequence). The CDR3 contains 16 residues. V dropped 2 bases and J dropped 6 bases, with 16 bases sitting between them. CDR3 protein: CASSLSGLGAAGELFF. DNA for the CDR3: TGTGCCAGCAGCTTATCCGGCCTGGGGGCAGCCGGGGAGCTGTTTTTT. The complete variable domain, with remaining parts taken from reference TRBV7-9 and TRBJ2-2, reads DTGVSQNPRHKITKRGQNVTFRCDPISEHNRLYWYRQTLGQGPEFLTYFQNEAQLEKSRLLSDRFSAERPKGSFSTLEIQRTEQGDSAMYLCASSLSGLGAAGELFFGEGSRLTVL.

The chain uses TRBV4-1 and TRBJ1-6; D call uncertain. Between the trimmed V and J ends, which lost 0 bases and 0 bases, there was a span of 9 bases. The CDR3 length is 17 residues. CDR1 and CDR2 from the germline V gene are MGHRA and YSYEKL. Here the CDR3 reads CASSQEPPSSYNSPLHF. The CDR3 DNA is TGCGCCAGCAGCCAAGAACCCCCGAGCTCCTATAATTCACCCCTCCACTTT.

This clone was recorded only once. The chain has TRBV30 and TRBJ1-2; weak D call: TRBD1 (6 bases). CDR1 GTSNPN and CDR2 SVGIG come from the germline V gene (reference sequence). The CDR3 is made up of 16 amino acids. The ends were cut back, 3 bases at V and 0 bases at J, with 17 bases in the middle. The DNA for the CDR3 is TGTGCCTGGAGCCCGACGAGGGGGGCCGCTAACTATGGCTACACCTTC. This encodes CAWSPTRGAANYGYTF. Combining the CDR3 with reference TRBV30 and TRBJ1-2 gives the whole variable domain SQTIHQWPATLVQPVGSPLSLECTVEGTSNPNLYWYRQAAGRGLQLLFYSVGIGQISSEVPQNLSASRPQDRQFILSSKKLLLSDSGFYLCAWSPTRGAANYGYTFGSGTRLTVV.

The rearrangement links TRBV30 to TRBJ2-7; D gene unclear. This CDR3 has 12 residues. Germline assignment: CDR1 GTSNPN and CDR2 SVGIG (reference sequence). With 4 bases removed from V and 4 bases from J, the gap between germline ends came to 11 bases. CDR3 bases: TGTGCCTGGACCAAGGGCCGGTACGAGCAGTACTTC. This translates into CAWTKGRYEQYF.

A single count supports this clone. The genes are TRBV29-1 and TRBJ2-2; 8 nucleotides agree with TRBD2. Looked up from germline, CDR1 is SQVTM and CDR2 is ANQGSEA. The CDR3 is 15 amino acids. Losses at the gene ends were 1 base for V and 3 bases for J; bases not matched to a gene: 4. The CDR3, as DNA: TGCAGCGTTGAAGGGCGGGGGGCGGACACCGGGGAGCTGTTTTTT. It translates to CSVEGRGADTGELFF.